This T cell receptor beta chain is from a study of shared clonotypes between healthy human individuals. Only in-frame clones appear in the TCRdb table, and some are missing; sequencing was by immunoSEQ multiplex PCR. The data show roughly 2.6 million clones, more than 90% seen once. This CDR3 region has 15 residues. Germline loops: CDR1 WNHNN, CDR2 SYGVQD (reference sequence). The ends were cut back, 8 bases at V and 7 bases at J, with 18 bases in the middle. This TCR was sampled from a man in his late teens or twenties in good health. The rearrangement links TRBV10-1 to TRBJ1-6, with TRBD1 as a possible D gene (6 bases). The sample taken for sequencing was naive CD4+ T cells sorted from blood. Subset of the sample: CD45RA+ positively selected. CDR3 sequence: CASQEGVMGNSPLHF. The CDR3 DNA reads TGCGCCAGCCAAGAGGGGGTAATGGGGAATTCACCCCTCCACTTT.